A selection of T cell receptor beta chains follows, all from one sample in a study of T cells in tuberculosis. Clones were sequenced by immunoSEQ multiplex PCR, and TCRdb holds only the in-frame ones, with some missing. The sample comprises 25,000 to 35,000 clones, roughly 94% of which are singletons, and 7.5% to 9.5% rests with the top ten. Sequences were obtained from PBMCs. The receptors originated from a donor between 5 and 29 years old with latent tuberculosis or without tuberculosis infection. CDR3s include the opening cysteine and the closing phenylalanine or tryptophan. A D gene is named only where the DNA matches it firmly. Size tells how often a clone was seen (once, few, many) or the class of an expanded clone, and some rows leave it out.

CASSEAGAGYEQYF | TGTGCCAGCAGTGAAGCGGGAGCTGGTTACGAGCAGTACTTC | TRBJ2-7 | TRBV27 | - | TRBD2
CASSLLLTGNTEAFF | TGTGCCAGCAGCTTATTGCTGACAGGGAACACTGAAGCTTTCTTT | TRBJ1-1 | TRBV27 | once | -
CAWSDHRPNTEAFF | TGTGCCTGGAGTGATCACAGGCCGAACACTGAAGCTTTCTTT | TRBJ1-1 | TRBV30 | - | -
CSVIGTSGINEQFF | TGCAGCGTAATTGGGACTAGCGGGATTAATGAGCAGTTCTTC | TRBJ2-1 | TRBV29-1 | once | TRBD2
CASSKVKTGPGANVLTF | TGTGCCAGCAGCAAAGTAAAGACAGGGCCCGGGGCCAACGTCCTGACTTTC | TRBJ2-6 | TRBV21-1 | - | -
CASSLVGELTDTQYF | TGTGCCAGCAGCTTGGTTGGGGAGCTCACAGATACGCAGTATTTT | TRBJ2-3 | TRBV5-4 | - | -
CASSFYGLAEETQYF | TGCGCCAGCAGCTTCTACGGACTAGCGGAAGAGACCCAGTACTTC | TRBJ2-5 | TRBV5-1 | - | TRBD2
CAISTGGGYTF | TGTGCCATCAGCACAGGGGGCGGCTACACCTTC | TRBJ1-2 | TRBV10-3 | - | TRBD1
CAWSPIQADAYEQYF | TGTGCCTGGAGTCCCATACAGGCGGATGCCTACGAGCAGTACTTC | TRBJ2-7 | TRBV30 | - | -
CASSPVSRSTDTQYF | TGCGCCAGCAGCCCTGTAAGCCGTAGCACAGATACGCAGTATTTT | TRBJ2-3 | TRBV5-1 | once | -
CASTRSTSGPRGQFF | TGTGCCAGCACCCGGAGTACTAGCGGGCCGCGGGGGCAGTTCTTC | TRBJ2-1 | TRBV28 | - | TRBD2
CASGRDRGDGYTF | TGTGCCAGCGGCCGGGACAGAGGTGATGGCTACACCTTC | TRBJ1-2 | TRBV18 | - | TRBD1
CASSRGTSGSHEQFF | TGCGCCAGCAGCCGCGGGACTAGCGGGAGCCATGAGCAGTTCTTC | TRBJ2-1 | TRBV4-1 | - | TRBD2
CAISHSESKGTQYF | TGTGCCATCAGTCATAGCGAGTCCAAGGGTACGCAGTATTTT | TRBJ2-3 | TRBV10-3 | - | -
CASSQGVGLAGSSTDTQYF | TGCGCCAGCAGCCAAGGGGTGGGACTAGCGGGATCTAGCACAGATACGCAGTATTTT | TRBJ2-3 | TRBV4-3 | - | TRBD2
CASKGQGASYEQYF | TGCGCCAGCAAGGGACAGGGGGCATCCTACGAGCAGTACTTC | TRBJ2-7 | TRBV5-1 | - | TRBD1
CASSKEREYEQYF | TGTGCCAGCAGCAAAGAGCGGGAGTACGAGCAGTACTTC | TRBJ2-7 | TRBV21-1 | - | -
CASRPTGSSYNEQFF | TGTGCCAGCAGACCCACAGGTTCCTCCTACAATGAGCAGTTCTTC | TRBJ2-1 | TRBV27 | once | -
CANSGQKGLATEAFF | TGTGCCAACTCGGGACAAAAGGGCTTGGCCACTGAAGCTTTCTTT | TRBJ1-1 | TRBV10-3 | - | -
CASSFGTGRVYEQYF | TGTGCCAGCAGCTTTGGGACAGGGAGAGTCTACGAGCAGTACTTC | TRBJ2-7 | TRBV7-8 | - | TRBD1
CASSLPGQSTDTQYF | TGTGCCAGCAGCTTACCGGGACAGAGCACAGATACGCAGTATTTT | TRBJ2-3 | TRBV7-6 | - | TRBD1
CAIKGTSGLYNEQFF | TGTGCCATCAAAGGGACTAGCGGGTTATACAATGAGCAGTTCTTC | TRBJ2-1 | TRBV10-3 | - | TRBD2
CASSLEGLAEYEQYF | TGTGCCAGCAGCTTAGAAGGACTAGCGGAATACGAGCAGTACTTC | TRBJ2-7 | TRBV7-8 | - | TRBD2
CASSLQGLLTDTQYF | TGTGCCAGCAGCTTGCAGGGGTTGCTCACAGATACGCAGTATTTT | TRBJ2-3 | TRBV5-4 | - | -
CASSVYQETQYF | TGTGCCAGCAGCGTCTATCAAGAGACCCAGTACTTC | TRBJ2-5 | TRBV13 | - | -
CSVEAGAADTQYF | TGCAGCGTGGAAGCGGGAGCAGCAGATACGCAGTATTTT | TRBJ2-3 | TRBV29-1 | once | TRBD2
CASSPPRTSKGGTDTQYF | TGTGCCAGCTCACCGCCCCGGACTAGCAAAGGGGGCACAGATACGCAGTATTTT | TRBJ2-3 | TRBV18 | - | TRBD2
CASRRAGEGTDTQYF | TGTGCCAGCAGACGAGCGGGAGAGGGGACAGATACGCAGTATTTT | TRBJ2-3 | TRBV6-4 | - | TRBD2
CSVEEGDGYTF | TGCAGCGTTGAGGAGGGTGATGGCTACACCTTC | TRBJ1-2 | TRBV29-1 | - | -
CASGLGTSLDNEQFF | TGTGCTAGTGGTTTGGGGACTAGCTTGGACAATGAGCAGTTCTTC | TRBJ2-1 | TRBV12-5 | - | TRBD2
CASNIPGLAGEETQYF | TGTGCCAGCAATATTCCGGGACTAGCGGGAGAAGAGACCCAGTACTTC | TRBJ2-5 | TRBV25-1 | - | TRBD2
CASSQRDGTYEQYF | TGTGCCAGCAGCCAGCGGGACGGTACCTACGAGCAGTACTTC | TRBJ2-7 | TRBV4-2 | - | -
CASSLNTGGPSYEQYF | TGTGCCAGCAGCTTAAATACGGGAGGGCCCTCCTACGAGCAGTACTTC | TRBJ2-7 | TRBV7-8 | - | TRBD2
CASSQDPTTGLVYEQYF | TGCGCCAGCAGCCAAGATCCGACGACAGGACTCGTATACGAGCAGTACTTC | TRBJ2-7 | TRBV4-1 | - | -
CASSQETGYEQYF | TGTGCCAGCAGCCAAGAAACGGGCTACGAGCAGTACTTC | TRBJ2-7 | TRBV4-2 | - | -
CASSAVSRGYTF | TGTGCCAGCAGTGCGGTGTCTCGGGGCTACACCTTC | TRBJ1-2 | TRBV6-1 | once | -
CASSLNGDSGANVLTF | TGTGCCAGCAGCTTGAACGGGGACTCTGGGGCCAACGTCCTGACTTTC | TRBJ2-6 | TRBV5-6 | - | -
CASSVRNRGSTGELFF | TGTGCCAGCAGCGTACGAAACAGGGGTAGCACCGGGGAGCTGTTTTTT | TRBJ2-2 | TRBV9 | few | TRBD1
CSVDPGGSGNIQYF | TGCAGCGTTGATCCAGGGGGTTCGGGAAACATTCAGTACTTC | TRBJ2-4 | TRBV29-1 | once | TRBD1
CASSPRGTGTYGYTF | TGCGCCAGCAGCCCAAGGGGGACAGGGACCTATGGCTACACCTTC | TRBJ1-2 | TRBV5-1 | - | TRBD1
CASSLGQEAGYTF | TGTGCCAGCAGCCTCGGACAGGAGGCTGGCTACACCTTC | TRBJ1-2 | TRBV28 | medium-sized | TRBD1
CAGTGGDYGYTF | TGTGCCGGTACAGGGGGTGACTATGGCTACACCTTC | TRBJ1-2 | TRBV2 | - | TRBD1
CACRGHRGRNTEAFF | TGTGCCTGCAGAGGCCACCGAGGAAGGAACACTGAAGCTTTCTTT | TRBJ1-1 | TRBV30 | - | -
CASSRISGTSGVSYNEQFF | TGTGCCAGCAGCCGCATTTCCGGGACTAGCGGGGTCTCCTACAATGAGCAGTTCTTC | TRBJ2-1 | TRBV5-6 | - | TRBD2
CASSEDSGRVDEQFF | TGTGCCAGCAGCGAGGATAGCGGGAGGGTTGATGAGCAGTTCTTC | TRBJ2-1 | TRBV11-3 | once | TRBD2
CASSLGGRENTEAFF | TGTGCCAGCAGTTTGGGGGGGAGGGAGAACACTGAAGCTTTCTTT | TRBJ1-1 | TRBV27 | - | -
CASSLSQTKYSNQPQHF | TGTGCCAGCAGTTTATCGCAGACTAAGTATAGCAATCAGCCCCAGCATTTT | TRBJ1-5 | TRBV27 | - | -
CASSLKTGNTEAFF | TGTGCCAGCAGCTTGAAGACAGGGAACACTGAAGCTTTCTTT | TRBJ1-1 | TRBV7-2 | - | -
CAISGRPTGTNEQFF | TGTGCCATCAGTGGGAGGCCGACAGGTACCAATGAGCAGTTCTTC | TRBJ2-1 | TRBV10-3 | - | -
CASSLVLSNEQFF | TGTGCCAGCAGCTTGGTATTGAGCAATGAGCAGTTCTTC | TRBJ2-1 | TRBV5-6 | few | -
CASSPPGRGTDTQYF | TGTGCCAGCTCACCACCAGGGAGGGGCACAGATACGCAGTATTTT | TRBJ2-3 | TRBV18 | - | TRBD2
CASSSGLGRRNEQFF | TGTGCCAGCAGCTCAGGACTAGGACGGAGGAATGAGCAGTTCTTC | TRBJ2-1 | TRBV7-2 | - | TRBD2
CASSLEASGSYEQYF | TGTGCCAGCAGTTTGGAAGCTAGCGGGTCCTACGAGCAGTACTTC | TRBJ2-7 | TRBV28 | - | TRBD2
CASSEDGTGYAYEQYF | TGTGCCAGCAGTGAAGATGGGACAGGCTACGCCTACGAGCAGTACTTC | TRBJ2-7 | TRBV6-1 | - | TRBD1
CASQGGVEQYF | TGTGCCAGCCAAGGCGGGGTCGAGCAGTACTTC | TRBJ2-7 | TRBV7-9 | once | -